A single sample is the source of the 21 T cell receptor beta chains below, sequenced in a study of CD8+ T cells in alopecia areata. Specified treatment: oral pan-JAK inhibitor, 5-10 mg twice daily. RNA extraction and reverse transcription yielded cDNA as sequencing template. Assay: immunoSEQ multiplex PCR; the TCRdb copy retains only in-frame clones and omits some. The table shows approximately 90,000 clones, with around 70% occurring only once. The source was CD8+ T cells sorted from blood, collected at week 44, from a patient treated with tofacitinib. These receptors came from a human donor with alopecia areata.

This chain links TRBV12-5 with TRBJ2-1, with 7 positions matching TRBD1. Germline V gene data show CDR1 as LGHNT and CDR2 as FRNRAP. This CDR3 region has 14 residues. The V and J ends lost 1 base and 7 bases, in that order; junction bases with no gene match: 4. In nucleotides, the CDR3 is TGTGCTAGTGGTTTGGGGGGGACAGAAAATGAGCAGTTCTTC. Translated, it gives CASGLGGTENEQFF.

Of note for this clone: The sample contains more than one DNA sequence encoding this CDR3. V gene TRBV6-6 combines with J gene TRBJ2-5; D is unclear. With 5 bases removed from V and 1 base from J, the gap between germline ends came to 11 bases. The CDR3 totals 14 residues. CDR1 and CDR2 (germline): MNHNY, SVGAGI (reference sequence). The CDR3 DNA follows: TGTGCCAGCAGTCCAGAAGGTATCCAAGAGACCCAGTACTTC. This sequence encodes CASSPEGIQETQYF.

The chain joins TRBV15 to TRBJ2-1; D is undetermined. The germline V gene encodes CDR1 LNHNV and CDR2 YYDKDF (reference sequence). The CDR3 extends over 13 amino acids. Trimming left V 0 bases short and J 5 bases short, with 5 bases between. The CDR3 DNA reads as TGTGCCACCAGCAGAGAAAGGAACAATGAGCAGTTCTTC. Translating it yields CATSRERNNEQFF.

The V and J genes are TRBV2 and TRBJ1-5; D call uncertain. CDR1 and CDR2 from the germline V gene are SNHLY and FYNNEI. V lost 3 bases to trimming and J lost 3 bases, with 6 bases between them. This CDR3 contains 13 residues. CDR3 sequence: CASSDRYNQPQHF. DNA for the CDR3: TGTGCCAGCAGTGACAGATACAATCAGCCCCAGCATTTT. Full variable domain (rest looked up from reference TRBV2 and TRBJ1-5): EPEVTQTPSHQVTQMGQEVILRCVPISNHLYFYWYRQILGQKVEFLVSFYNNEISEKSEIFDDQFSVERPDGSNFTLKIRSTKLEDSAMYFCASSDRYNQPQHFGDGTRLSIL.

V and J are TRBV30 and TRBJ2-7; TRBD2 is a possible D gene (5 bases). Trimming left V 0 bases short and J 0 bases short, with 6 bases between. The germline V gene encodes CDR1 GTSNPN and CDR2 SVGIG (reference sequence). The CDR3 has 13 residues. The CDR3 loop is CAWSVGNSYEQYF. DNA of the CDR3: TGTGCCTGGAGTGTCGGGAACTCCTACGAGCAGTACTTC.

The chain employs TRBV19 and TRBJ1-2, with unresolved D. CDR1 LNHDA and CDR2 SQIVND come from the germline V gene (reference sequence). This CDR3 comprises 13 residues. The V end lost 2 bases, the J end lost 6 bases, and 10 bases lay between the germline ends. The CDR3 nucleotides are TGTGCCAGTAGTATATCTGGGTGGGATGGCTACACCTTC. Translation gives CASSISGWDGYTF.

V is TRBV7-9 and J is TRBJ2-7; the D gene is possibly TRBD2 (6 bases). This CDR3 is 14 amino acids long. Per the germline V gene, CDR1 is SEHNR and CDR2 is FQNEAQ (reference sequence). With 3 bases removed from V and 2 bases from J, the gap between germline ends came to 11 bases. CDR3 coding DNA: TGTGCCAGCAGCTTGGGCGGGGAAACCTACGAGCAGTACTTC. Its translation: CASSLGGETYEQYF.

This clone was found a few times. J is TRBJ2-7 and V is TRBV6-1; possible D gene TRBD2, 6 bases. The germline gives CDR1 MNHNS, CDR2 SASEGT. V lost 3 bases, J lost 4 bases, and 10 bases lay in between. CDR3 length: 13 amino acids. CDR3 in amino acids: CASSEGRLYEQYF. In DNA, the CDR3 is TGTGCCAGCAGTGAGGGGAGGTTGTACGAGCAGTACTTC.

V and J are TRBV10-2 and TRBJ2-7; TRBD2 might be the D (6 bases). The V end was cut by 3 bases, the J end by 3 bases, with 9 bases between. CDR1 and CDR2 from the germline V gene are WSHSY and SAAADI. The CDR3 length is 13 residues. CDR3: CASSERGSYEQYF. The CDR3 nucleotides read TGCGCCAGCAGTGAACGGGGGAGCTACGAGCAGTACTTC.

The chain recombines TRBV29-1 with TRBJ2-7; 9 bases align to TRBD1. With V trimmed by 7 bases and J by 4 bases, 8 bases remained unmatched. From germline, CDR1 is SQVTM and CDR2 ANQGSEA. The CDR3 length is 13 residues. The CDR3 bases are TGCAGCGCCGCGGGACAGGGAACTTACGAGCAGTACTTC. Amino acid sequence: CSAAGQGTYEQYF.

The V call is TRBV4-3, the J call TRBJ2-1; maybe TRBD2 (5 bases). Germline CDR1 reads LGHNA; CDR2 reads YSLEER. The CDR3 covers 16 residues. V was pared by 2 bases and J by 0 bases, with 11 bases between. CDR3 in DNA: TGCGCCAGCAGCCAATGGAGCGGCAGCTCCTACAATGAGCAGTTCTTC. Its protein product is CASSQWSGSSYNEQFF.

Regarding this clone: A junction boundary mismatches the germline segment, possibly from a read error. V gene TRBV5-4 combines with J gene TRBJ1-2; TRBD1 might be the D (5 bases). There are 14 residues in the CDR3. The V gene's germline CDR1 is SGHNT and CDR2 YYREEE (reference sequence). CDR3 residues: CASSQTAGRHGYTF. CDR3 DNA: TGCGCCAGCAGCCAAACGGCAGGGAGGCATGGCTACACCTTC.

The chain links TRBV6-6 to TRBJ1-2; 7 bases line up with TRBD1. Germline assignment: CDR1 MNHNY and CDR2 SVGAGI (reference sequence). The ends lost 0 bases at V and 8 bases at J; junction bases unmatched: 12. The CDR3 totals 16 residues. CDR3: CASSYSWDSAGEGYTF. For the CDR3, the DNA is TGTGCCAGCAGTTACTCGTGGGACAGTGCGGGGGAGGGCTACACCTTC.

This clone was recorded only once. This rearrangement joins TRBV5-1 to TRBJ2-7; 8 bases match TRBD2. The CDR3 runs to 16 residues. Germline loops: CDR1 SGHRS, CDR2 YFSETQ. J was trimmed by 1 base and V by 3 bases; bases with no gene match: 9. The CDR3 loop reads CASSYAGRGGSYEQYF. CDR3 in DNA: TGCGCCAGCAGCTACGCCGGTCGGGGGGGATCCTACGAGCAGTACTTC.

Of note for this clone: The same CDR3 also results from other DNA sequences found in this sample. This sequence joins TRBV29-1 and TRBJ2-2, with D unclear. V was clipped by 5 bases and J by 2 bases, with 6 bases between them. CDR1 and CDR2 (germline): SQVTM, ANQGSEA. There are 12 residues in the CDR3. Here the CDR3 reads CSVLSNTGELFF. As DNA, the CDR3 is TGCAGCGTTCTGTCTAACACCGGGGAGCTGTTTTTT.

The V call is TRBV2, the J call TRBJ2-2; D may be TRBD1 (6 bases). Germline lookup yields CDR1 SNHLY and CDR2 FYNNEI. The CDR3 has 16 residues. The CDR3 sequence: CAIPTWQGTNTGELFF. CDR3 DNA sequence: TGTGCTATCCCTACGTGGCAGGGGACGAACACCGGGGAGCTGTTTTTT.

V and J are TRBV19 and TRBJ1-2, with D hard to call. Germline V CDR1 and CDR2: LNHDA, SQIVND (reference sequence). The ends were cut back, 6 bases at V and 0 bases at J, with 11 bases in the middle. The CDR3 totals 14 residues. The CDR3 DNA is TGTGCCAGTAGCCCCGGGCAGCCTAACTATGGCTACACCTTC. The encoded protein is CASSPGQPNYGYTF.

This clone was recorded only once. The chain carries TRBV5-6 and TRBJ2-5; unclear D gene. Per germline, CDR1 SGHDT and CDR2 YYEEEE. This CDR3 has 15 residues. Trimming pared 4 bases from V and 2 bases from J, leaving 15 bases between. The CDR3 region is CASSDGPGSQETQYF. The CDR3 region has the DNA TGTGCCAGCAGCGACGGGCCCGGCTCTCAAGAGACCCAGTACTTC.

The chain couples TRBV25-1 to TRBJ1-4, with no clear D. V lost 1 base to trimming and J lost 12 bases, with 12 bases between them. Germline values: CDR1 MGHDK, CDR2 SYGVNS. This CDR3 contains 13 residues. The CDR3 nucleotides are TGTGCCAGCAGTGAATCTAGTTCACGGCAACTGTTTTTT. Translation: CASSESSSRQLFF.

The V call is TRBV19, the J call TRBJ1-2; D is perhaps TRBD1 (5 bases). The CDR3 totals 14 residues. CDR1 and CDR2 (germline): LNHDA, SQIVND (reference sequence). V was clipped by 4 bases and J by 1 base, with 10 bases between them. The CDR3 loop reads CASSRKGINYGYTF. In DNA, the CDR3 is TGTGCCAGTAGTAGGAAGGGGATTAACTATGGCTACACCTTC.

J is TRBJ2-7 and V is TRBV30; no reliable D call. CDR3 size: 13 residues. The V and J ends lost 0 bases and 2 bases respectively, with 8 bases between them. Germline lookup yields CDR1 GTSNPN and CDR2 SVGIG (reference sequence). The CDR3 region is CAWSVPSAYEQYF. In DNA, the CDR3 is TGTGCCTGGAGTGTACCTTCGGCCTACGAGCAGTACTTC.